The rows below give T cell receptor beta chains drawn from one sample of a study of technical replicates of blood from several donors. Here immunoSEQ multiplex PCR was the method, and the copy in TCRdb shows in-frame clones only, minus some. The sample shows 75,000 to 85,000 clones, 95% of them seen only once. The sequenced material came from T cells isolated from PBMCs. The receptors were sampled from a human donor in good health. The CDR3 runs from the conserved cysteine through the conserved F or W.

V: TRBV4-1
CDR3: CASSQDWTGGIYGYTF

V: TRBV6-6
CDR3: CASSRPQTETGELFF

V: TRBV9
CDR3: CASSVEAGGPREQYF

V: TRBV6-5
CDR3: CASSWGGSGELFF

V: TRBV25-1
CDR3: CASSESTSRNEQFF

V: TRBV7-3
CDR3: CASSLGTSHLETQYF

V: TRBV7-8
CDR3: CASSFIKSGELFF

V: TRBV5-6
CDR3: CASSLAGDTEAFF

V: TRBV7-9
CDR3: CASSLAVYEQYF

V: TRBV5-6
CDR3: CASSLGGSSYEQYF

V: TRBV6-1
CDR3: CASSENPRGAYGYTF

V: TRBV5-1
CDR3: CASSLVPGSTEAFF

V: TRBV4-2
CDR3: CASSQDRRELYNEQFF

V: TRBV7-3
CDR3: CASSLDVGTSGSYNEQFF

V: TRBV5-1
CDR3: CASSLSTGYNADTQYF

V: TRBV15
CDR3: CATRGSGTNTEAFF

V: TRBV6-6
CDR3: CASRPAGGRETQYF

V: TRBV11-2
CDR3: CASSLRGRDYEQYF

V: TRBV6-1
CDR3: CASSDTGVEQYF